Shown below are 9 T cell receptor delta chains from a single sample sequenced in a study of γδ T cells in repeated Plasmodium falciparum infection. TCRdb reprocessed the multiplex PCR reads through CATT. Here the sample spans about 93,000 delta-chain clones, more than 0.85% being singletons. Gammadelta T cells were flow-sorted from PBMC into Vgamma9/Vdelta2+ and Vdelta2-negative populations for bulk analysis. Material: gamma-delta T cells from blood. The receptors were gathered from a pool of human donors (malaria-infected and uninfected, not separated).

This clone was counted a few times. Given a far larger clone just one base away, this is likely a sequencing read error. Other DNA sequences from this sample encode an identical CDR3 as well. The V gene is TRDV1, but the J gene lacks a call; the table's D call of TRDD3 was not tested on the DNA. Germline V gene sequence: CDR1 TSWWSYY, CDR2 QGS. This CDR3 has 15 amino acids. CDR3 region: CALGEPDSRADKLIF. The CDR3 bases are TGTGCTCTTGGGGAACCGGACAGTAGGGCCGATAAGCTCATCTTT.

Points on this clone: The amino acid sequence in TCRdb belongs to a much larger clone and departs from this DNA's translation at residue 16, likely a sequencing read error; the sequence shown is translated from the DNA. J is TRDJ1 and V is TRDV1; TRDD2 or TRDD3 may be the D gene (5 bases each). Germline matching of the DNA provided the J gene here, since TCRdb leaves it blank. From germline, CDR1 is TSWWSYY and CDR2 QGS. The CDR3 is made up of 22 amino acids. The V end was cut by 4 bases, the J end by 3 bases, with 36 bases between. CDR3 DNA: TGTGCTCTTGGGGGTCCTTCGTATACAAAAAAGGACATGAAGGGGGTTCCCGATAAACTCATCTTT. Amino acid sequence: CALGGPSYTKKDMKGVPDKLIF.

In regard to this clone: A far larger clone lies a single base away; this is likely a read error. Additional DNA sequences in this sample encode the identical CDR3. The chain has TRDV1 and TRDJ1, with 7 bases lining up with TRDD3. Matching the DNA to germline supplied the J gene, which TCRdb does not give. The junction had 24 bases not matched to a gene; V was cut back by 0 bases and J by 2 bases. This CDR3 is 22 amino acids long. CDR1 and CDR2 (germline): TSWWSYY, QGS. CDR3 nucleotides: TGTGCTCTTGGGGAACTATTTTTTAGGGATTCAGTTGGGGATAGGAGGACCGATAAACTCATCTTT. Its translation is CALGELFFRDSVGDRRTDKLIF.

This clone was seen at least ten times. CDR3: CACDTLGDTRGKLIF. The CDR3 DNA is TGTGCCTGTGACACACTGGGGGATACGCGTGGTAAACTCATCTTT. The rearrangement joins TRDV2 to TRDJ1, with TRDD3 identical over 13 bases. Germline V lookup: CDR1 GEAIGNYY, CDR2 EKD. Trimming cost V 1 base and J 7 bases; bases outside gene matches: 5. CDR3 length equals 15 residues.

This clone was observed a handful of times. Only one base separates this from a far larger clonotype, so it likely reflects a read error. Other DNA sequences from this sample encode an identical CDR3 as well. The chain combines TRDV2 with TRDJ2; D is unresolved. In the absence of a J gene in TCRdb, the DNA was matched to germline to assign it here. This CDR3 is 16 amino acids long. Germline loops: CDR1 GEAIGNYY, CDR2 EKD. V gave up 1 base and J gave up 4 bases, with 15 bases separating them. CDR3 region: CACDTVYGRGTAQLFF. The CDR3 bases are TGTGCCTGTGACACTGTATATGGGAGAGGGACAGCACAACTCTTCTTT.

This clone came up a few times. TCRdb's protein for this DNA is that of a much larger clone and differs from the translation at residue 14, likely a read error; the protein shown is the DNA translation. The V gene corresponds to TRDV2; no J gene was called; the table's D call of TRDD3 was not tested on the DNA. In germline, CDR1 is GEAIGNYY, CDR2 EKD. CDR3 length: 16 amino acids. The CDR3 loop reads CACDTIGVGRNDKPIF. CDR3 bases: TGTGCCTGTGACACCATCGGGGTAGGACGGAACGATAAACCCATCTTT.

Concerning this clone itself: The amino acid sequence in TCRdb belongs to a much larger clone and departs from this DNA's translation at residue 15, likely a sequencing read error; the sequence shown is translated from the DNA. This rearrangement joins TRDV1 to TRDJ1; D may be TRDD2 (8 bases). TCRdb carries no J gene annotation; the J gene was assigned here by matching the DNA with germline. CDR1 and CDR2 (germline): TSWWSYY, QGS. The CDR3 length is 22 residues. Trimming pared 1 base from V and 4 bases from J, leaving 34 bases between. CDR3 bases: TGTGCTCTTGGGGAACCCGACGCTTCCTACAAAACTGGGGACTTTCGGGGCGATAAACTCATCTTT. This sequence encodes CALGEPDASYKTGDFRGDKLIF.

This clone appeared a few times. The protein TCRdb gives is from a much larger clone and does not agree with this DNA's translation at residues 8 and 14, likely a read error; the protein shown here comes from the DNA. The rearrangement uses TRDV2 and TRDJ1; weak D call: TRDD3 (5 bases). Per germline, CDR1 GEAIGNYY and CDR2 EKD. V gave up 0 bases and J gave up 3 bases, with 25 bases separating them. The CDR3 runs 19 residues. The CDR3 is CACDTDYSGAGPYADKLIF. The CDR3 DNA is TGTGCCTGTGACACCGACTACTCGGGGGCCGGGCCTTACGCCGATAAACTCATCTTT.

As regards this clone: A read error is the likely source, as a far larger clone sits one nucleotide away. The sample holds other DNA sequences that translate to the same CDR3. V usage is TRDV1 and J usage is TRDJ2; no clear D. Because TCRdb records no J gene, it was assigned here through a match of the DNA to germline. The CDR3 spans 18 residues. Germline-derived CDR1 and CDR2 are TSWWSYY and QGS. CDR3 DNA sequence: TGTGCTCTTGGGGAACGTACCTCCCTCGCCGCTTTGACTGCACAACTCTTCTTT. Amino acid sequence: CALGERTSLAALTAQLFF.